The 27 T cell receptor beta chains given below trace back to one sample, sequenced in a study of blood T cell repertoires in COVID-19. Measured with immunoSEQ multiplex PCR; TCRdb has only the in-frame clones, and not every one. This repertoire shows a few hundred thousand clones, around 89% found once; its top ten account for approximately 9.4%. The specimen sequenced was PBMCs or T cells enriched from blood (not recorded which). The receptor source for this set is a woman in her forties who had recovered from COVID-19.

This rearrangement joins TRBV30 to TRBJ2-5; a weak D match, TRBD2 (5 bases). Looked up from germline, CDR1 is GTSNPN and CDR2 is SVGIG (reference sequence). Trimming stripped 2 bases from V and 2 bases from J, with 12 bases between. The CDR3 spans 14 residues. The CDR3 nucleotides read TGTGCCTGGAGTTCCGGGGATAAGCAAGAGACCCAGTACTTC. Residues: CAWSSGDKQETQYF.

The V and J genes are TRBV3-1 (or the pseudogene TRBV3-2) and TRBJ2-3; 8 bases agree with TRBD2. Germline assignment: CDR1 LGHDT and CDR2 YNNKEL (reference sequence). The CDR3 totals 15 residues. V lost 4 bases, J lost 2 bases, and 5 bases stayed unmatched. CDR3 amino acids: CASSPGGLDTDTQYF. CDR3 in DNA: TGTGCCAGCAGCCCTGGGGGACTAGACACAGATACGCAGTATTTT.

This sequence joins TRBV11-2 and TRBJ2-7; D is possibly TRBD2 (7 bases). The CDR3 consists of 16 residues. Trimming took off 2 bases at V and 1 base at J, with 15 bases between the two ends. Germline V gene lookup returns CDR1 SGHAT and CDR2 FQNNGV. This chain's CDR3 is CASSLIGGGLSYEQYF. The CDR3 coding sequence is TGTGCCAGCAGCTTAATTGGCGGGGGCCTTTCCTACGAGCAGTACTTC.

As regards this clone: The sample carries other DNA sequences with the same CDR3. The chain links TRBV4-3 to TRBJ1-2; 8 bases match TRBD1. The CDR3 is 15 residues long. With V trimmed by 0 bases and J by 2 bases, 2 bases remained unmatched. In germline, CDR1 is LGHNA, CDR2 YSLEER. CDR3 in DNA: TGCGCCAGCAGCCAAGAGGACAGGGCAAACTATGGCTACACCTTC. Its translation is CASSQEDRANYGYTF.

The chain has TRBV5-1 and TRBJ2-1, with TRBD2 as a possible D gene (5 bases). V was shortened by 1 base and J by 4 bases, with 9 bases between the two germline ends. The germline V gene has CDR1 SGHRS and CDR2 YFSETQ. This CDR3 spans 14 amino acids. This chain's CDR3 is CASSLLSGYNEQFF. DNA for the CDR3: TGCGCCAGCAGCTTGCTCAGCGGATACAATGAGCAGTTCTTC.

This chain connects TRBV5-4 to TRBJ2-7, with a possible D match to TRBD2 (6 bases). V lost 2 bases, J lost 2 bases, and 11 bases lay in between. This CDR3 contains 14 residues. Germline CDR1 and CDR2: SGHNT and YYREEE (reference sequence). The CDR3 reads CASSFRDSTYEQYF. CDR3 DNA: TGTGCCAGCAGCTTCCGGGACTCCACCTACGAGCAGTACTTC.

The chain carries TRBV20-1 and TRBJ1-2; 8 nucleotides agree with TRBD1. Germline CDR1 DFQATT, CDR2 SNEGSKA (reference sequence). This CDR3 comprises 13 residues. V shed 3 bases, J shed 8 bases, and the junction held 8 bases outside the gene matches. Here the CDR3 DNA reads TGCAGTGCTAGTTTTCAGGGGGCGCGAGGCTACACCTTC. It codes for CSASFQGARGYTF.

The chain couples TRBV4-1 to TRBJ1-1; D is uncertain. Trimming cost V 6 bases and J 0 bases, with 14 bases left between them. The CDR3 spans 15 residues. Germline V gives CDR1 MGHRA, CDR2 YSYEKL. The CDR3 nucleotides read TGCGCCAGCAGTCAGCTTAGCGGGGTGAACACTGAAGCTTTCTTT. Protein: CASSQLSGVNTEAFF.

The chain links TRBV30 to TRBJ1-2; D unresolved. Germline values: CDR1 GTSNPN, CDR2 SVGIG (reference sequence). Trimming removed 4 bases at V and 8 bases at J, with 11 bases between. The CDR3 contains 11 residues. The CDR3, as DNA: TGTGCCTGGAATCTCGGACTAGGCTACACCTTC. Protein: CAWNLGLGYTF. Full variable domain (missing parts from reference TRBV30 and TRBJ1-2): SQTIHQWPATLVQPVGSPLSLECTVEGTSNPNLYWYRQAAGRGLQLLFYSVGIGQISSEVPQNLSASRPQDRQFILSSKKLLLSDSGFYLCAWNLGLGYTFGSGTRLTVV.

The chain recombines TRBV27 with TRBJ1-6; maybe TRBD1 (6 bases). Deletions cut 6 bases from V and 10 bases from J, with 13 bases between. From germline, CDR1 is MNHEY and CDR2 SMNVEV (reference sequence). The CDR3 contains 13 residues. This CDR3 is CASRAGGGSPLHF. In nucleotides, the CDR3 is TGTGCCAGCAGGGCGGGAGGGGGGTCACCCCTCCACTTT.

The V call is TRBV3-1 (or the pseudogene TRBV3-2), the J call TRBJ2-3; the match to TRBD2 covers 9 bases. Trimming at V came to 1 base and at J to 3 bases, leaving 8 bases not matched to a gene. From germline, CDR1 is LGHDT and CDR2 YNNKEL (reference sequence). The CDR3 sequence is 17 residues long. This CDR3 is CASSQGWGTSLTDTQYF. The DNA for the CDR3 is TGTGCCAGCAGCCAAGGGTGGGGGACTAGCCTTACAGATACGCAGTATTTT.

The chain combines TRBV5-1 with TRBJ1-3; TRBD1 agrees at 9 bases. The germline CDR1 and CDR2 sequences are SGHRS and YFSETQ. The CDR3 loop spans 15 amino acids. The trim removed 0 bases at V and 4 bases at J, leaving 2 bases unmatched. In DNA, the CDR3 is TGCGCCAGCAGCTTGGAGGGACAGGGAGGAAACACCATATATTTT. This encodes CASSLEGQGGNTIYF. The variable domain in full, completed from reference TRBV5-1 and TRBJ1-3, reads KAGVTQTPRYLIKTRGQQVTLSCSPISGHRSVSWYQQTPGQGLQFLFEYFSETQRNKGNFPGRFSGRQFSNSRSEMNVSTLELGDSALYLCASSLEGQGGNTIYFGEGSWLTVV.

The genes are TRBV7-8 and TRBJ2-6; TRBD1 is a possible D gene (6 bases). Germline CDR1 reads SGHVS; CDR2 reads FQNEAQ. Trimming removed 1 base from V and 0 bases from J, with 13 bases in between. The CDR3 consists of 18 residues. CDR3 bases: TGTGCCAGCAGCTTAGTTTTGGGACACTCCTCTGGGGCCAACGTCCTGACTTTC. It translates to CASSLVLGHSSGANVLTF.

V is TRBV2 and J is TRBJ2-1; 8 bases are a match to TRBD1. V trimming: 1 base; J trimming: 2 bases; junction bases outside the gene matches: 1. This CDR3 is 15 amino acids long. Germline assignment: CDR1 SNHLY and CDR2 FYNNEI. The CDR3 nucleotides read TGTGCCAGCAGTGAAGAACAGGGGGCCTACAATGAGCAGTTCTTC. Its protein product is CASSEEQGAYNEQFF.

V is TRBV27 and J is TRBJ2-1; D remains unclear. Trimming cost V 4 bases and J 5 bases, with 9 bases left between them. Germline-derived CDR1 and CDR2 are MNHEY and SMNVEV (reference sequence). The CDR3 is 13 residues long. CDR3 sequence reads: CASSYDLDNEQFF. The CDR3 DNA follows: TGTGCCAGCAGTTACGACTTAGACAATGAGCAGTTCTTC.

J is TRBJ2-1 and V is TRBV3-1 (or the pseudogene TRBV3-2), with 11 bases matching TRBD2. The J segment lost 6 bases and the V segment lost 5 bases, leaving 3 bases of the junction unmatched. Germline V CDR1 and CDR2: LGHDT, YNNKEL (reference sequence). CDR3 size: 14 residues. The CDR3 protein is CASSDGTSGNEQFF. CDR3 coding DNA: TGTGCCAGCAGCGACGGGACTAGCGGCAATGAGCAGTTCTTC.

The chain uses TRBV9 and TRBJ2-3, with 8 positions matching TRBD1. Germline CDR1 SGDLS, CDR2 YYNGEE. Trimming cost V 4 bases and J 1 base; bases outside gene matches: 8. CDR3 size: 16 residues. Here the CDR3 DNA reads TGTGCCAGCAGCTCCAGGACAGGGAGTGGCACAGATACGCAGTATTTT. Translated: CASSSRTGSGTDTQYF.

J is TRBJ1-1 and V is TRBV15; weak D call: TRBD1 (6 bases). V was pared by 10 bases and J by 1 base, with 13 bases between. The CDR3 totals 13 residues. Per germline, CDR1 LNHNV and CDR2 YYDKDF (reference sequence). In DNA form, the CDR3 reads TGTGCCAGCGGACGACAGGAGAACACTGAAGCTTTCTTT. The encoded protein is CASGRQENTEAFF.

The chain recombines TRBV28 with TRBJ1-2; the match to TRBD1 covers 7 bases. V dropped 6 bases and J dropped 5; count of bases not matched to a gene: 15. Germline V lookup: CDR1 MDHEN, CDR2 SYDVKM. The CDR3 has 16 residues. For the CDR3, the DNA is TGTGCCAGCAGCCAACTGCCGGGACAGATGGTTTATGGCTACACCTTC. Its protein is CASSQLPGQMVYGYTF.

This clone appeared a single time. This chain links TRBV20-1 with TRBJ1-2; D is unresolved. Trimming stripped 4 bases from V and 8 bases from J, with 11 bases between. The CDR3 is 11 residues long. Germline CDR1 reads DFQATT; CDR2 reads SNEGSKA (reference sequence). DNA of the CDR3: TGCAGTGCTAATGAACTAGGGGGCTACACCTTC. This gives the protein CSANELGGYTF.

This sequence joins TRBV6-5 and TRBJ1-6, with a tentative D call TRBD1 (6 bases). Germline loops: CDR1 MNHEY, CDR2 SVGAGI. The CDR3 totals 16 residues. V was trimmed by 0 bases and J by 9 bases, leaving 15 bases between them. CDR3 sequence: CASSYSGGAVPSPLHF. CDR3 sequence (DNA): TGTGCCAGCAGTTACTCTGGGGGCGCAGTCCCTTCACCCCTCCACTTT.

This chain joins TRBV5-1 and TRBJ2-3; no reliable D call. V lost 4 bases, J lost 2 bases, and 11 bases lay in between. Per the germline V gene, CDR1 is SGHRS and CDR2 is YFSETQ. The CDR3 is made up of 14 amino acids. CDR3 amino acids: CASSLDNPTDTQYF. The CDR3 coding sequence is TGCGCCAGCAGCCTTGACAATCCCACAGATACGCAGTATTTT.

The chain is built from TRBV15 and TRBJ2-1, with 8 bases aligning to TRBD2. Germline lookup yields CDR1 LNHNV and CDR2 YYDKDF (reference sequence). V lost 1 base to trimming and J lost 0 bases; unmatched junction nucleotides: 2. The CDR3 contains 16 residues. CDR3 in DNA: TGTGCCACCAGCAGAGCCGGGAGGGCCTCCTACAATGAGCAGTTCTTC. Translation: CATSRAGRASYNEQFF. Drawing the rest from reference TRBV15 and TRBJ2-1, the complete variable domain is DAMVIQNPRYQVTQFGKPVTLSCSQTLNHNVMYWYQQKSSQAPKLLFHYYDKDFNNEADTPDNFQSRRPNTSFCFLDIRSPGLGDTAMYLCATSRAGRASYNEQFFGPGTRLTVL.

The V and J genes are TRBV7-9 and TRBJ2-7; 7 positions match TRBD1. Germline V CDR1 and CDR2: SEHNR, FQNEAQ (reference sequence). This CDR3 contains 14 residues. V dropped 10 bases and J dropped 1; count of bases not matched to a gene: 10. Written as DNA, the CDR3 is TGTGCCACCAAGCGACAGGGAGAATCCTACGAGCAGTACTTC. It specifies CATKRQGESYEQYF.

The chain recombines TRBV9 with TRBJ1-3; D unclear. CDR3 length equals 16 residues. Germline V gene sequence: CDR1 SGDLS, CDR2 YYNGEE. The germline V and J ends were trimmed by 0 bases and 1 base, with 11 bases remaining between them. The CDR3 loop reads CASSVDARESGNTIYF. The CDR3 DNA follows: TGTGCCAGCAGCGTAGACGCCCGGGAATCTGGAAACACCATATATTTT.

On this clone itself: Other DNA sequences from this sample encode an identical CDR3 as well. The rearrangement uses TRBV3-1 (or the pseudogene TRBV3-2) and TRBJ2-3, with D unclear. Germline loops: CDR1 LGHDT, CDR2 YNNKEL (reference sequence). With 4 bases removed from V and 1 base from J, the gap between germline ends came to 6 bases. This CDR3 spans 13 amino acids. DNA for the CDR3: TGTGCCAGCAGCCCCCCGGGCACAGATACGCAGTATTTT. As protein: CASSPPGTDTQYF.

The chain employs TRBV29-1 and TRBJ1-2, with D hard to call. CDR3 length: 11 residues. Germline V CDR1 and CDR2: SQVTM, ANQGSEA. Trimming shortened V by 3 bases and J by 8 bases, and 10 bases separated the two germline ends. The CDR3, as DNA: TGCAGCGTTGAGGGCACTCACGGCTACACCTTC. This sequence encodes CSVEGTHGYTF.